These 20 T cell receptor beta chains originate from one sample sequenced in a study of T cell responses to AZD1222 COVID-19 vaccine. The data were produced by immunoSEQ multiplex PCR, yet TCRdb's version contains in-frame clones alone and is incomplete. Here the sample spans roughly 140,000 clones, approximately 90% being singletons. The specimen comprised peripheral blood, sampled on day 0 of AZD1222 vaccination. Receptors originate from an adult in good health.

The chain employs TRBV21-1 and TRBJ2-2; the D segment call TRBD1 is taken from the table without a DNA check. TRBV21-1 is given as a pseudogene. This CDR3 spans 12 amino acids. The CDR3 sequence: CANDKNTGELFF. CDR3 DNA: TGTGCCAACGACAAAAACACCGGGGAGCTGTTTTTT.

J is TRBJ2-3 and V is TRBV12-2; the table's D call, TRBD1, was not checked against the DNA. TRBV12-2 is shown as a pseudogene. The CDR3 runs 15 residues. CDR3 DNA: TGTGCAAGTCGCTTAGCGATCGTAGGGGCAGATACGCAGTATTTT. Amino acid sequence: CASRLAIVGADTQYF.

The chain has TRBV7-3 and TRBJ1-5; D may be TRBD1 (5 bases). The CDR3 runs 15 residues. The ends were cut back, 4 bases at V and 6 bases at J, with 16 bases in the middle. In germline, CDR1 is SGHTA, CDR2 FQGTGA. This CDR3 reads CASSYDGAEGQPQHF. The CDR3 bases are TGTGCCAGCAGCTATGATGGGGCGGAGGGTCAGCCCCAGCATTTT.

V is TRBV30 and J is TRBJ2-5; TRBD1 aligns across 7 bases. With V trimmed by 1 base and J by 5 bases, 13 bases remained unmatched. This CDR3 has 16 residues. Germline CDR1 is GTSNPN and CDR2 is SVGIG (reference sequence). The CDR3: CAWSAGTEGLGETQYF. CDR3 DNA: TGTGCCTGGAGTGCCGGGACAGAGGGCTTAGGGGAGACCCAGTACTTC.

The V call is TRBV5-4, the J call TRBJ2-3; 9 bases line up with TRBD2. Germline V gene sequence: CDR1 SGHNT, CDR2 YYREEE (reference sequence). V was clipped by 2 bases and J by 2 bases; unmatched bases: 3. The CDR3 spans 15 residues. CDR3 coding DNA: TGTGCCAGCAGCTTTGCGGGAGGGGACACAGATACGCAGTATTTT. It yields the protein CASSFAGGDTDTQYF.

This chain joins TRBV3-1 (or the pseudogene TRBV3-2) and TRBJ2-1; 8 bases match TRBD2. V gave up 4 bases and J gave up 8 bases; unmatched junction bases: 10. The germline V gene encodes CDR1 LGHDT and CDR2 YNNKEL (reference sequence). This CDR3 is 15 amino acids long. The CDR3 reads CASSPPGTRGDEQFF. The CDR3 DNA sequence: TGTGCCAGCAGCCCCCCTGGGACTAGAGGGGATGAGCAGTTCTTC.

The V and J genes are TRBV6-2 or TRBV6-3 and TRBJ1-6; D is ambiguous. Trimming took off 0 bases at V and 8 bases at J, with 11 bases between the two ends. Germline lookup yields CDR1 MNHEY and CDR2 SVGEGT. CDR3 length: 15 residues. DNA of the CDR3: TGTGCCAGCAGTTACTCGACCCTGAGGGATTCACCCCTCCACTTT. Translating gives CASSYSTLRDSPLHF.

The rearrangement uses TRBV9 and TRBJ1-2, with D hard to call. Germline V gene lookup returns CDR1 SGDLS and CDR2 YYNGEE. Trimming took off 0 bases at V and 8 bases at J, with 8 bases between the two ends. This CDR3 has 12 residues. This CDR3 reads CASSVGARGYTF. CDR3 coding DNA: TGTGCCAGCAGCGTAGGCGCCCGGGGCTACACCTTC.

This clone was recorded only once. The chain links TRBV28 to TRBJ1-5; the D gene is possibly TRBD1 (5 bases). This CDR3 comprises 14 residues. CDR1 is MDHEN, CDR2 SYDVKM, per germline. The V end was cut by 5 bases, the J end by 0 bases, with 8 bases between. The CDR3 protein is CASSPDSSNQPQHF. The CDR3 DNA follows: TGTGCCAGCAGTCCCGACAGTAGCAATCAGCCCCAGCATTTT. Supplemented by reference TRBV28 and TRBJ1-5, the full variable domain reads DVKVTQSSRYLVKRTGEKVFLECVQDMDHENMFWYRQDPGLGLRLIYFSYDVKMKEKGDIPEGYSVSREKKERFSLILESASTNQTSMYLCASSPDSSNQPQHFGDGTRLSIL.

V gene TRBV20-1 combines with J gene TRBJ1-1, with D uncertain. The CDR3 extends over 11 amino acids. Germline V gene data show CDR1 as DFQATT and CDR2 as SNEGSKA (reference sequence). The V gene lost 6 bases and the J gene lost 11 bases, with 16 bases spanning the gap. The CDR3 DNA sequence: TGCAGTGCGACCTCCAGCCCAGAGGCTTTCTTT. As protein: CSATSSPEAFF.

The rearrangement links TRBV10-3 to TRBJ1-3; unclear D gene. The CDR3 has 13 amino acids. Trimming pared 11 bases from V and 3 bases from J, leaving 14 bases between. CDR1 is ENHRY and CDR2 is SYGVKD in the germline V gene. For the CDR3, the DNA is TGTGCCGTTTCGAGCCAGCGTGGAAACACCATATATTTT. Amino acids: CAVSSQRGNTIYF.

The V and J genes are TRBV5-8 and TRBJ1-3, with D uncertain. In germline, CDR1 is SGHTS, CDR2 YDEGEE. The CDR3 runs to 14 residues. The V gene lost 2 bases and the J gene lost 0 bases, with 6 bases spanning the gap. The CDR3 DNA reads as TGTGCCAGCAGCTTTAGGAGCTCTGGAAACACCATATATTTT. Translated, it gives CASSFRSSGNTIYF. The complete variable domain, with remaining parts taken from reference TRBV5-8 and TRBJ1-3, reads EAGVTQSPTHLIKTRGQQATLRCSPISGHTSVYWYQQALGLGLQFLLWYDEGEERNRGNFPPRFSGRQFPNYSSELNVNALELEDSALYLCASSFRSSGNTIYFGEGSWLTVV.

The V gene is TRBV7-9, the J gene TRBJ1-2; 8 bases agree with TRBD1. This CDR3 contains 12 residues. V trimming: 8 bases; J trimming: 8 bases; junction bases outside the gene matches: 7. CDR1 SEHNR and CDR2 FQNEAQ come from the germline V gene (reference sequence). CDR3 residues: CASARTGNGYTF. The CDR3 nucleotides are TGTGCCAGCGCCCGGACAGGGAACGGCTACACCTTC.

V usage is TRBV3-1 (or the pseudogene TRBV3-2) and J usage is TRBJ1-2; D might be TRBD1 (6 bases). V was shortened by 4 bases and J by 8 bases, with 20 bases between the two germline ends. The CDR3 spans 15 residues. Germline V gene sequence: CDR1 LGHDT, CDR2 YNNKEL (reference sequence). CDR3 region: CASSPAGTPQGGYTF. The CDR3 bases are TGTGCCAGCAGCCCAGCCGGGACCCCCCAGGGGGGCTACACCTTC.

The chain carries TRBV11-3 and TRBJ2-3; 8 positions match TRBD2. After removal of 2 bases from V and 3 bases from J, the junction contained 4 bases not matched to a gene. Germline V gene sequence: CDR1 SGHNT, CDR2 YENEEA. The CDR3 has 15 residues. CDR3 coding DNA: TGTGCCAGCAGCTTAAGGCGGGAGGTAACAGATACGCAGTATTTT. Translation: CASSLRREVTDTQYF.

The chain has TRBV11-3 and TRBJ1-1, with D tentatively TRBD1 (5 bases). V was shortened by 5 bases and J by 11 bases, with 15 bases between the two germline ends. Germline V gene data show CDR1 as SGHNT and CDR2 as YENEEA. The CDR3 has 12 residues. The CDR3 loop reads CASSLGPRDAFF. As DNA, the CDR3 is TGTGCCAGCAGCCTGGGACCGAGAGATGCTTTCTTT.

This chain connects TRBV5-4 to TRBJ2-4, with TRBD2 identical over 7 bases. The germline CDR1 and CDR2 sequences are SGHNT and YYREEE (reference sequence). V lost 1 base and J lost 0; bases outside the gene matches: 7. This CDR3 is built from 17 residues. CDR3 in amino acids: CASSLPPSGVAKNIQYF. For the CDR3, the DNA is TGTGCCAGCAGCTTGCCCCCCAGCGGGGTAGCCAAAAACATTCAGTACTTC.

This clone was recorded once. This chain connects TRBV19 to TRBJ1-4, with a weak D call TRBD1 (6 bases). V lost 6 bases and J 0 bases, leaving 14 bases between the germline ends. Per the germline V gene, CDR1 is LNHDA and CDR2 is SQIVND (reference sequence). The CDR3 is 16 amino acids. The CDR3 DNA follows: TGTGCCAGTAGAGACCCCAGGGGCGCAACTAATGAAAAACTGTTTTTT. Protein sequence: CASRDPRGATNEKLFF. The variable domain in full, completed from reference TRBV19 and TRBJ1-4, reads DGGITQSPKYLFRKEGQNVTLSCEQNLNHDAMYWYRQDPGQGLRLIYYSQIVNDFQKGDIAEGYSVSREKKESFPLTVTSAQKNPTAFYLCASRDPRGATNEKLFFGSGTQLSVL.

The chain has TRBV7-9 and TRBJ1-3; D ambiguous. Germline V gene sequence: CDR1 SEHNR, CDR2 FQNEAQ (reference sequence). This CDR3 region has 16 residues. Trimming stripped 3 bases from V and 0 bases from J, with 12 bases between. CDR3 sequence reads: CASSFGGGTSGNTIYF. As DNA, the CDR3 is TGTGCCAGCAGCTTCGGCGGCGGCACCTCTGGAAACACCATATATTTT.

The chain joins TRBV19 to TRBJ2-7, with 7 nucleotides matching TRBD2. The CDR3 loop spans 14 amino acids. After removal of 3 bases from V and 7 bases from J, the junction contained 9 bases not matched to a gene. Per the germline V gene, CDR1 is LNHDA and CDR2 is SQIVND (reference sequence). CDR3 nucleotides: TGTGCCAGTAGTATTGGAGCGGGGAGCGGAGAGCAGTACTTC. It is translated as CASSIGAGSGEQYF.